This TCR beta chain was sequenced for a study of cytomegalovirus exposure and HLA in healthy donors. V lost 2 bases and J lost 4, with 14 bases in between. CDR3 length: 15 residues. The germline gives CDR1 SGHTA, CDR2 FQGNSA. Generated by immunoSEQ multiplex PCR, the TCRdb table keeps only in-frame clones and is missing some. The table includes around 200,000 clones, 65% to 85% detected once. The clonotype comes from a woman in her late teens or twenties in good health and CMV-seropositive. The material sequenced was PBMCs. The chain joins TRBV7-2 to TRBJ1-2; TRBD1 is a possible D gene (5 bases). CDR3 bases: TGTGCCAGCAGCTTATCCCCCACCGGGGGCTATGGCTACACCTTC. Translation: CASSLSPTGGYGYTF.